The 16 T cell receptor beta chains given below trace back to one sample, sequenced in a study of OX40 agonist ivuxolimab in advanced cancers. Profiling relied on immunoSEQ multiplex PCR, and the TCRdb table lists in-frame clones only, not all of them. The data show approximately 84,000 clones, with approximately 94% seen just once and about 2.6% held by the top ten. The specimen comprised CD4+ or CD8+ T cells sorted from blood, sampled in a trial of the OX40 agonist ivuxolimab. The receptors shown here come from an adult with an advanced solid tumor such as melanoma, head and neck, liver or kidney cancer.

The chain has TRBV7-2 and TRBJ1-6; D uncertain. The V and J ends lost 5 bases and 6 bases respectively, with 11 bases between them. Germline CDR1 is SGHTA and CDR2 is FQGNSA. There are 14 residues in the CDR3. CDR3 DNA: TGTGCCAGCAGCCTAGGGCCGGGTAATTCACCCCTCCACTTT. Protein sequence: CASSLGPGNSPLHF.

The chain carries TRBV27 and TRBJ1-2, with D possibly being TRBD1 (5 bases). V was clipped by 2 bases and J by 6 bases, with 7 bases between them. Germline-derived CDR1 and CDR2 are MNHEY and SMNVEV (reference sequence). The CDR3 contains 12 residues. The CDR3 region is CASSLAGNGYTF. CDR3 nucleotides: TGTGCCAGCAGTTTAGCAGGGAATGGCTACACCTTC.

The chain carries TRBV2 and TRBJ2-7; 9 bases agree with TRBD1. This CDR3 comprises 12 residues. Germline V lookup: CDR1 SNHLY, CDR2 FYNNEI. J gave up 5 bases and V 7 bases, and 3 bases lay outside the gene matches. CDR3: CASTGQGHEQYF. The CDR3 DNA reads as TGTGCCAGCACGGGACAGGGCCACGAGCAGTACTTC.

This chain uses TRBV6-5 with TRBJ1-2; 7 bases are shared with TRBD1. This CDR3 comprises 13 residues. The J segment lost 8 bases and the V segment lost 6 bases, leaving 9 bases of the junction unmatched. Per the germline V gene, CDR1 is MNHEY and CDR2 is SVGAGI. The CDR3 sequence: CASSPDRVRGYTF. In nucleotides, the CDR3 is TGTGCCAGCAGCCCCGACAGGGTGAGGGGCTACACCTTC.

The chain carries TRBV7-8 and TRBJ1-4, with 9 bases lining up with TRBD1. The germline V gene encodes CDR1 SGHVS and CDR2 FQNEAQ. V shed 2 bases, J shed 7 bases, and the junction held 5 bases outside the gene matches. The CDR3 spans 15 residues. The CDR3 reads CASSLRDRVGEKLFF. The DNA for the CDR3 is TGTGCCAGCAGCTTAAGGGACAGGGTCGGTGAAAAACTGTTTTTT.

This clone was seen just once. The chain uses TRBV14 and TRBJ2-2; 8 bases are shared with TRBD1. CDR3 size: 15 residues. The V segment lost 4 bases and the J segment 3 bases; nucleotides outside the gene matches: 4. CDR1 is SGHDN, CDR2 FVKESK, per germline. The CDR3 is CASSPDRDDTGELFF. The CDR3 DNA reads as TGTGCCAGCAGCCCGGACAGGGACGACACCGGGGAGCTGTTTTTT. Complete variable domain (other parts from reference TRBV14 and TRBJ2-2): EAGVTQFPSHSVIEKGQTVTLRCDPISGHDNLYWYRRVMGKEIKFLLHFVKESKQDESGMPNNRFLAERTGGTYSTLKVQPAELEDSGVYFCASSPDRDDTGELFFGEGSRLTVL.

V is TRBV2 and J is TRBJ2-1; 8 nucleotides line up with TRBD2. The CDR3 totals 15 residues. V was clipped by 7 bases and J by 0 bases; unmatched bases: 5. The germline gives CDR1 SNHLY, CDR2 FYNNEI. CDR3 sequence reads: CASKRSGSSYNEQFF. The CDR3 DNA reads TGTGCCAGCAAAAGGAGCGGGAGCTCCTACAATGAGCAGTTCTTC.

This chain joins TRBV5-1 and TRBJ2-7, with TRBD1 matching 8 bases. Germline values: CDR1 SGHRS, CDR2 YFSETQ. This CDR3 spans 15 amino acids. V lost 3 bases, J lost 3 bases, and 8 bases stayed unmatched. The CDR3 is CASSSTGTGLYEQYF. The CDR3 region has the DNA TGCGCCAGCAGCTCTACCGGGACAGGCCTCTACGAGCAGTACTTC. Together with reference TRBV5-1 and TRBJ2-7, the CDR3 gives the full variable domain: KAGVTQTPRYLIKTRGQQVTLSCSPISGHRSVSWYQQTPGQGLQFLFEYFSETQRNKGNFPGRFSGRQFSNSRSEMNVSTLELGDSALYLCASSSTGTGLYEQYFGPGTRLTVT.

The J gene is TRBJ1-2, the V gene TRBV4-3; 8 bases are a match to TRBD1. This CDR3 comprises 17 residues. Trimming at V came to 0 bases and at J to 8 bases, leaving 14 bases not matched to a gene. The germline CDR1 and CDR2 sequences are LGHNA and YSLEER. The CDR3 sequence is CASSQDLVGTGRLGYTF. Here the CDR3 DNA reads TGCGCCAGCAGCCAAGACCTCGTTGGGACAGGACGACTGGGCTACACCTTC.

The CDR3 DNA is TGTGCCAGCAGCGTAAGGGTTAGCGGGGGACAAGAGACCCAGTACTTC. Its translation is CASSVRVSGGQETQYF. The chain is built from TRBV9 and TRBJ2-5; 9 bases match TRBD2. The germline V gene encodes CDR1 SGDLS and CDR2 YYNGEE. This CDR3 contains 16 residues. V trimming: 1 base; J trimming: 2 bases; junction bases outside the gene matches: 6.

The V and J genes are TRBV6-5 and TRBJ2-7; TRBD1 might be the D (6 bases). The CDR3 loop spans 14 amino acids. V dropped 5 bases and J dropped 4 bases, with 15 bases sitting between them. Germline CDR1 is MNHEY and CDR2 is SVGAGI. The chain's CDR3 is CASSAGTLTYEQYF. CDR3 bases: TGTGCCAGCAGTGCCGGGACACTTACTTACGAGCAGTACTTC.

The count of this clone is one. The chain recombines TRBV19 with TRBJ2-1; D gene unclear. V gave up 5 bases and J gave up 5 bases, with 13 bases separating them. Germline CDR1 reads LNHDA; CDR2 reads SQIVND (reference sequence). The CDR3 is made up of 14 amino acids. CDR3 loop: CASSPYDGNNEQFF. The CDR3 nucleotides read TGTGCCAGTAGTCCCTACGATGGGAACAATGAGCAGTTCTTC.

The V gene is TRBV27, the J gene TRBJ2-7; no firm D call. V was clipped by 3 bases and J by 5 bases, with 5 bases between them. In germline, CDR1 is MNHEY, CDR2 SMNVEV (reference sequence). This CDR3 has 11 residues. The CDR3 coding sequence is TGTGCCAGCAGTTTCTCAAACGAGCAGTACTTC. Amino acids: CASSFSNEQYF.

This chain connects TRBV4-3 to TRBJ1-2, with D hard to call. V lost 1 base to trimming and J lost 4 bases, with 7 bases between them. The germline V gene encodes CDR1 LGHNA and CDR2 YSLEER. CDR3 size: 13 residues. CDR3 amino acids: CASSQAAGYGYTF. In DNA form, the CDR3 reads TGCGCCAGCAGCCAAGCAGCCGGCTATGGCTACACCTTC.

The CDR3 DNA reads as TGTGCTAGTGGTTTGGTTGGTAGTTTGGGCACAGATACGCAGTATTTT. Protein: CASGLVGSLGTDTQYF. The rearrangement joins TRBV12-5 to TRBJ2-3, with no clear D. Trimming shortened V by 0 bases and J by 1 base, and 11 bases separated the two germline ends. The CDR3 is 16 amino acids. Germline CDR1 and CDR2: LGHNT and FRNRAP.

The chain combines TRBV27 with TRBJ2-5; D might be TRBD2 (6 bases). CDR3 size: 15 residues. Trimming shortened V by 1 base and J by 1 base, and 10 bases separated the two germline ends. Germline V gene data show CDR1 as MNHEY and CDR2 as SMNVEV (reference sequence). CDR3 bases: TGTGCCAGCAGTTTATTTCGGGGACTCCAAGAGACCCAGTACTTC. Amino acid sequence: CASSLFRGLQETQYF.